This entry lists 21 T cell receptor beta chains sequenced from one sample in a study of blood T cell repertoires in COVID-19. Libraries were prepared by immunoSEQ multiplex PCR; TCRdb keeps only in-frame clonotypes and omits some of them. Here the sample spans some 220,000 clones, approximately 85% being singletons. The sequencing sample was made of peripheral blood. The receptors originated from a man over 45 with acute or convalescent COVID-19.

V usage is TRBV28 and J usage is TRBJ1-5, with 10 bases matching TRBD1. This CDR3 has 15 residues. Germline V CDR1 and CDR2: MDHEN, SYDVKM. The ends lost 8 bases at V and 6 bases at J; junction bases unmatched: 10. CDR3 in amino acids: CASGSGQGIGQPQHF. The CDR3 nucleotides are TGTGCCAGCGGTTCGGGACAGGGGATTGGTCAGCCCCAGCATTTT. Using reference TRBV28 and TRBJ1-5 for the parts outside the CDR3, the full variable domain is DVKVTQSSRYLVKRTGEKVFLECVQDMDHENMFWYRQDPGLGLRLIYFSYDVKMKEKGDIPEGYSVSREKKERFSLILESASTNQTSMYLCASGSGQGIGQPQHFGDGTRLSIL.

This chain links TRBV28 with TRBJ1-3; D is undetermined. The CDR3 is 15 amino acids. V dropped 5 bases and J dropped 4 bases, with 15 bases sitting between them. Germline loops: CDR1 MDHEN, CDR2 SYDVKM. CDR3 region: CASSPSGGYGNTIYF. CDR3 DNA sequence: TGTGCCAGCAGTCCCTCGGGAGGGTACGGAAACACCATATATTTT.

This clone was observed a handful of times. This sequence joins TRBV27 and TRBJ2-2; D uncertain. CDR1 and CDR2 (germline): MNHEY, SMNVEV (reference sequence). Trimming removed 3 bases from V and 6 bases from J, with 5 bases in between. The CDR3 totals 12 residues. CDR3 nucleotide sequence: TGTGCCAGCAGTTTCTTCGCCGGGGAGCTGTTTTTT. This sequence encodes CASSFFAGELFF.

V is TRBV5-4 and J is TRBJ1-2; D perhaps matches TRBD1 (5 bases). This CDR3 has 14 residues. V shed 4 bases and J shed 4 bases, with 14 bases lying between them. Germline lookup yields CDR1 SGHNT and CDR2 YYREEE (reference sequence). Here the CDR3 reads CASSETQVPYGYTF. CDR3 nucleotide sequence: TGTGCCAGCAGCGAGACACAGGTTCCCTATGGCTACACCTTC.

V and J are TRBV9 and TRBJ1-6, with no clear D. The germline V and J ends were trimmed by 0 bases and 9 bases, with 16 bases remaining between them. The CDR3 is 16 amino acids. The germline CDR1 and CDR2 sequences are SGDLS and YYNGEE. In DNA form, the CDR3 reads TGTGCCAGCAGCGTAGATGGGAGCCCCAATTCTTCACCCCTCCACTTT. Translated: CASSVDGSPNSSPLHF. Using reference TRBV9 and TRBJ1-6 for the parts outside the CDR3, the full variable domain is DSGVTQTPKHLITATGQRVTLRCSPRSGDLSVYWYQQSLDQGLQFLIQYYNGEERAKGNILERFSAQQFPDLHSELNLSSLELGDSALYFCASSVDGSPNSSPLHFGNGTRLTVT.

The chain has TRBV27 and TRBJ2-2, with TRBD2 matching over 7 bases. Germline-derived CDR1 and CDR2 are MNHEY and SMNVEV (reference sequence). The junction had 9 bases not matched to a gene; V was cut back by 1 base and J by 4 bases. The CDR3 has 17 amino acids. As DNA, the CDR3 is TGTGCCAGCAGTTTATTACAAAGGGAGGGCGGCACCGGGGAGCTGTTTTTT. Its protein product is CASSLLQREGGTGELFF.

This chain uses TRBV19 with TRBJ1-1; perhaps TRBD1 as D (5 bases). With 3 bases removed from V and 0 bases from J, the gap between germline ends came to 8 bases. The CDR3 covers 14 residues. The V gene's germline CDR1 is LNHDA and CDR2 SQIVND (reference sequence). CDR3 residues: CASSIRQMNTEAFF. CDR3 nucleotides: TGTGCCAGTAGTATCCGACAGATGAACACTGAAGCTTTCTTT.

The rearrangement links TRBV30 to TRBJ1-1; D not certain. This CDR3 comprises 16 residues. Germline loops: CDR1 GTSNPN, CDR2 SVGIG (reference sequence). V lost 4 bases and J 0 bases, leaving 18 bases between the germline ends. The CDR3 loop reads CAWNWRGLLMNTEAFF. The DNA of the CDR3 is TGTGCCTGGAATTGGCGGGGTCTACTCATGAACACTGAAGCTTTCTTT.

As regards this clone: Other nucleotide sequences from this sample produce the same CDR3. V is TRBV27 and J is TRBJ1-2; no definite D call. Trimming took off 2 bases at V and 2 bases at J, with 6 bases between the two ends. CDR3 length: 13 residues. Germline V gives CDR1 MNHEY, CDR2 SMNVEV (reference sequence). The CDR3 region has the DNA TGTGCCAGCAGTTTAAGAGGGAACTATGGCTACACCTTC. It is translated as CASSLRGNYGYTF.

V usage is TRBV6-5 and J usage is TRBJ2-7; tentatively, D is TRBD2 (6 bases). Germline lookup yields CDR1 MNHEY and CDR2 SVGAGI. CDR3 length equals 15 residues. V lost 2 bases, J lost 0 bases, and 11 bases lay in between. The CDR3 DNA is TGTGCCAGCAGTTACATTTACGGGAGCTCCTACGAGCAGTACTTC. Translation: CASSYIYGSSYEQYF.

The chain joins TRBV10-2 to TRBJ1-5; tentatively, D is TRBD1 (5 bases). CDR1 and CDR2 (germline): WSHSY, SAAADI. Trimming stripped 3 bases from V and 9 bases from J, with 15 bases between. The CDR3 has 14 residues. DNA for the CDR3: TGCGCCAGCAGTGATGGGACCGGGGGAAGGCCCCAGCATTTT. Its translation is CASSDGTGGRPQHF.

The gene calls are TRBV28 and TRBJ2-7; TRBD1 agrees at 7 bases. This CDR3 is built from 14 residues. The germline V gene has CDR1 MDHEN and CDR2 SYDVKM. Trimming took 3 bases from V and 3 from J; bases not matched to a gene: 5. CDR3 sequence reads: CASSFDRVSYEQYF. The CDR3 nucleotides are TGTGCCAGCAGTTTCGACAGGGTTAGCTACGAGCAGTACTTC.

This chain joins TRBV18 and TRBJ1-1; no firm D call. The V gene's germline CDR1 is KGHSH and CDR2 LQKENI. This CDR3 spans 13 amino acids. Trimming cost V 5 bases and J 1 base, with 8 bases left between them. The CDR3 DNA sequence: TGTGCCAGCTCAAGAGGTTCGAACACTGAAGCTTTCTTT. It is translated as CASSRGSNTEAFF.

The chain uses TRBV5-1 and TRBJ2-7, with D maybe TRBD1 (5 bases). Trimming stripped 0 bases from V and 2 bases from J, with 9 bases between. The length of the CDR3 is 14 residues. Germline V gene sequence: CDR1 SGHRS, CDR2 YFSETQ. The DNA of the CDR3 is TGCGCCAGCAGCTTGGCGCAGGGTCCCTACGAGCAGTACTTC. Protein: CASSLAQGPYEQYF. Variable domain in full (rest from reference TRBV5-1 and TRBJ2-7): KAGVTQTPRYLIKTRGQQVTLSCSPISGHRSVSWYQQTPGQGLQFLFEYFSETQRNKGNFPGRFSGRQFSNSRSEMNVSTLELGDSALYLCASSLAQGPYEQYFGPGTRLTVT.

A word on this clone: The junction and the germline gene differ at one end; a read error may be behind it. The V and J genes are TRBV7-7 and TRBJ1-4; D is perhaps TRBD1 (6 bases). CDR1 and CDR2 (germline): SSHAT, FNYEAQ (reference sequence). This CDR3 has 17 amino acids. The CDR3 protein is CASSPHRDWVTNEKLFF. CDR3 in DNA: TGTGCTAGCAGCCCACACAGGGATTGGGTAACTAATGAAAAACTGTTTTTT.

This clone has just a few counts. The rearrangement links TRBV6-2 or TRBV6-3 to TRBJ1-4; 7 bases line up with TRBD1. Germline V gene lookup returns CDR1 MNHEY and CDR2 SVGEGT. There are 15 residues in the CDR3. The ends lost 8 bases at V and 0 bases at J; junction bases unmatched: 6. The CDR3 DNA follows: TGTGCCAGCCGCCAGGGACAGACAACTAATGAAAAACTGTTTTTT. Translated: CASRQGQTTNEKLFF.

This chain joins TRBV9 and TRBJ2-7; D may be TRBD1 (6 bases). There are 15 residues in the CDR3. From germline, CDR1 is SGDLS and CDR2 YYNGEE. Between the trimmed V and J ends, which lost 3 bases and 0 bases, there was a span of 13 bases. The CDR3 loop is CASSGGQASSYEQYF. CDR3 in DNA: TGTGCCAGCAGCGGGGGGCAGGCGAGCTCCTACGAGCAGTACTTC. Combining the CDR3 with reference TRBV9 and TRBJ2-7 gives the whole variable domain DSGVTQTPKHLITATGQRVTLRCSPRSGDLSVYWYQQSLDQGLQFLIQYYNGEERAKGNILERFSAQQFPDLHSELNLSSLELGDSALYFCASSGGQASSYEQYFGPGTRLTVT.

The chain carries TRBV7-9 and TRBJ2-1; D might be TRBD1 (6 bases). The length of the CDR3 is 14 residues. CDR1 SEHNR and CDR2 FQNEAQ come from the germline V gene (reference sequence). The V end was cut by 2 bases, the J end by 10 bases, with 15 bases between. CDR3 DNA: TGTGCCAGCAGCTTACACACAGGGAGTTTCGAGCAGTTCTTC. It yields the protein CASSLHTGSFEQFF.

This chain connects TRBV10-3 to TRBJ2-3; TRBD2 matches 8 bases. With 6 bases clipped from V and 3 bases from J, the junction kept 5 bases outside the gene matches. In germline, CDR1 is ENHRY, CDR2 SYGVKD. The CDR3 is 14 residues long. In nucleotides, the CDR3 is TGTGCCATCAGGGCGGGGGGTTTGACAGATACGCAGTATTTT. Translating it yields CAIRAGGLTDTQYF.

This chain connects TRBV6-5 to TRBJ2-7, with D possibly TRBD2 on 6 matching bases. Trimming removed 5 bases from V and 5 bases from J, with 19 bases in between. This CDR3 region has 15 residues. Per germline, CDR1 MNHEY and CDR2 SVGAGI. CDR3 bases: TGTGCCAGCAGTCCCCTCTTGCGGGGAGGCCACGAGCAGTACTTC. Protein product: CASSPLLRGGHEQYF.

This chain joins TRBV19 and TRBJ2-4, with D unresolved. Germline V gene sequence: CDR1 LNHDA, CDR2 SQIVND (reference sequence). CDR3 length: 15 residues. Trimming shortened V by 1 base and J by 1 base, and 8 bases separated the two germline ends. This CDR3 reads CASSIVDFAKNIQYF. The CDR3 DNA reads TGTGCCAGTAGTATAGTCGACTTCGCCAAAAACATTCAGTACTTC.